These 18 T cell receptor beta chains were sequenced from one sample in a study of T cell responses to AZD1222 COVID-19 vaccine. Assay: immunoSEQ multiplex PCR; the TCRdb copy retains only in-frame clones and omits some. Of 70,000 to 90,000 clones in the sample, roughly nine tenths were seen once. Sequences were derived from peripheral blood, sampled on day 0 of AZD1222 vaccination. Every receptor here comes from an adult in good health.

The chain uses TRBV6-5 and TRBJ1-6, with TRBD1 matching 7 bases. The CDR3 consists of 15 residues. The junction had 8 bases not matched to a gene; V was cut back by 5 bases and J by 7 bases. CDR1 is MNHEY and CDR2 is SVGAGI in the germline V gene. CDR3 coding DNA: TGTGCCAGCAGTATCGACAGGGTTATGAATTCACCCCTCCACTTT. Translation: CASSIDRVMNSPLHF.

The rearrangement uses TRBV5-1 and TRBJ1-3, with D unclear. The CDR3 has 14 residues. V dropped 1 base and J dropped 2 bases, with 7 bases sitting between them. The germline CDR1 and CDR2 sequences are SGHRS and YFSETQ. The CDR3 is CASSLSDTGNTIYF. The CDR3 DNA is TGCGCCAGCAGCTTGTCTGACACTGGAAACACCATATATTTT.

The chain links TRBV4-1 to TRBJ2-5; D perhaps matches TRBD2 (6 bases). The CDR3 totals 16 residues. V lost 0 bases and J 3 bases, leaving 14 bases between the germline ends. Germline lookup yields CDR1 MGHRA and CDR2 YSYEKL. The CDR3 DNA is TGCGCCAGCAGCCAAGAATACGGGGGAAACAAAGAGACCCAGTACTTC. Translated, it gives CASSQEYGGNKETQYF.

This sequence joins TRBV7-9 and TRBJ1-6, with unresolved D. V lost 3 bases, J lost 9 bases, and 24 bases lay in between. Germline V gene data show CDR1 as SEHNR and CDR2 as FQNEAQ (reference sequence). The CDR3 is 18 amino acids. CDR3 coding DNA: TGTGCCAGCAGCTTCCCAGGCAGCGCTTCTCTTAAGGGTTCACCCCTCCACTTT. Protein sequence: CASSFPGSASLKGSPLHF. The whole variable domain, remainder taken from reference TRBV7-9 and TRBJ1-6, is DTGVSQNPRHKITKRGQNVTFRCDPISEHNRLYWYRQTLGQGPEFLTYFQNEAQLEKSRLLSDRFSAERPKGSFSTLEIQRTEQGDSAMYLCASSFPGSASLKGSPLHFGNGTRLTVT.

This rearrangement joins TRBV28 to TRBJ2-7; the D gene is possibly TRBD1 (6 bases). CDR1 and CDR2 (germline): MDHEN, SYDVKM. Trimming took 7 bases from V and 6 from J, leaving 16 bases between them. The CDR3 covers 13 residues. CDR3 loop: CASKGQGHGEQYF. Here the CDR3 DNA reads TGTGCCAGCAAGGGCCAGGGGCACGGCGAGCAGTACTTC.

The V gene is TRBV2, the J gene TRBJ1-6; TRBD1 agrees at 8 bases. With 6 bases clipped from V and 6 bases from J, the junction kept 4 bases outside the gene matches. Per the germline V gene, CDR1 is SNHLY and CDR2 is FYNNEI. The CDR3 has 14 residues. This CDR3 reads CASRATGANSPLHF. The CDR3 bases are TGTGCCAGCAGAGCGACAGGGGCTAATTCACCCCTCCACTTT.

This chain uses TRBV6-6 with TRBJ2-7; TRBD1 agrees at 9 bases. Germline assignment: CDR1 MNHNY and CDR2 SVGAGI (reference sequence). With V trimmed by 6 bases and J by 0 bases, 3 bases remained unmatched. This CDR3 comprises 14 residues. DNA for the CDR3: TGTGCCAGCAGAGGACAGGGGAACTCCTACGAGCAGTACTTC. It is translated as CASRGQGNSYEQYF.

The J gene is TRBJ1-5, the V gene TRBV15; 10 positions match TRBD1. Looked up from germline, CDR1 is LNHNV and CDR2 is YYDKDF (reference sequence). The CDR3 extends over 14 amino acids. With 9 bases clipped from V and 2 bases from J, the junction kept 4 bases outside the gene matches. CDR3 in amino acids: CATRDRGGNQPQHF. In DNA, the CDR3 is TGTGCCACTCGGGACAGGGGTGGCAATCAGCCCCAGCATTTT. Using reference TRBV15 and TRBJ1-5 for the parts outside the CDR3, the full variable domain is DAMVIQNPRYQVTQFGKPVTLSCSQTLNHNVMYWYQQKSSQAPKLLFHYYDKDFNNEADTPDNFQSRRPNTSFCFLDIRSPGLGDTAMYLCATRDRGGNQPQHFGDGTRLSIL.

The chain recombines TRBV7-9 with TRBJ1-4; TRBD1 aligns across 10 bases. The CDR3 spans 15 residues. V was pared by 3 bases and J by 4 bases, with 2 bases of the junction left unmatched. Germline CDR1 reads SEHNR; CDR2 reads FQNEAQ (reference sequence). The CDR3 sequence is CASSLGQGINEKLFF. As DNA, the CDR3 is TGTGCCAGCAGCTTGGGACAGGGGATTAATGAAAAACTGTTTTTT. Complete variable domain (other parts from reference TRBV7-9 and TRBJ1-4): DTGVSQNPRHKITKRGQNVTFRCDPISEHNRLYWYRQTLGQGPEFLTYFQNEAQLEKSRLLSDRFSAERPKGSFSTLEIQRTEQGDSAMYLCASSLGQGINEKLFFGSGTQLSVL.

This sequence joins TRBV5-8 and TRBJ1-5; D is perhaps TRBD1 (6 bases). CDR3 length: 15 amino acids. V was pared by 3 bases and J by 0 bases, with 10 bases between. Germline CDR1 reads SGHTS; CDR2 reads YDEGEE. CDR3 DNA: TGTGCCAGCAGCTCAGGACAGTATAGCAATCAGCCCCAGCATTTT. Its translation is CASSSGQYSNQPQHF. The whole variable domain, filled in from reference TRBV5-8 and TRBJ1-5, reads EAGVTQSPTHLIKTRGQQATLRCSPISGHTSVYWYQQALGLGLQFLLWYDEGEERNRGNFPPRFSGRQFPNYSSELNVNALELEDSALYLCASSSGQYSNQPQHFGDGTRLSIL.

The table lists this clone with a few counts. The DNA for the CDR3 is TGCGCCAGCAGCTTAAGAGTGGGTACCACTGAAGCTTTCTTT. It yields the protein CASSLRVGTTEAFF. This chain uses TRBV5-1 with TRBJ1-1; D is unclear. The CDR3 loop spans 14 amino acids. CDR1 and CDR2 from the germline V gene are SGHRS and YFSETQ. Between the trimmed V and J ends, which lost 2 bases and 4 bases, there was a span of 12 bases.

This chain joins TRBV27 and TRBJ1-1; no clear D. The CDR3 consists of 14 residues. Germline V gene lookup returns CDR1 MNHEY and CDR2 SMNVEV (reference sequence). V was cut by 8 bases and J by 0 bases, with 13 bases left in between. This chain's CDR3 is CASSHGIMNTEAFF. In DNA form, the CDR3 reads TGTGCCAGCTCCCACGGAATAATGAACACTGAAGCTTTCTTT.

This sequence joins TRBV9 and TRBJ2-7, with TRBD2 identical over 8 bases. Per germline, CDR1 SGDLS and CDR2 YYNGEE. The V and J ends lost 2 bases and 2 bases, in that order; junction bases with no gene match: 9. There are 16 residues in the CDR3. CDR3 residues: CASSVTGGEGTYEQYF. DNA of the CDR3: TGTGCCAGCAGCGTGACGGGAGGGGAGGGAACCTACGAGCAGTACTTC.

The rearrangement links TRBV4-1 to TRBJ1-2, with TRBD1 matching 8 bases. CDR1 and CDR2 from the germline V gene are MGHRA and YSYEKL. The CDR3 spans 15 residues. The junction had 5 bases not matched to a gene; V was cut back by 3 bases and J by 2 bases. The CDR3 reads CASSQLTGVNYGYTF. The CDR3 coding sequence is TGCGCCAGCAGCCAGCTGACAGGGGTCAACTATGGCTACACCTTC.

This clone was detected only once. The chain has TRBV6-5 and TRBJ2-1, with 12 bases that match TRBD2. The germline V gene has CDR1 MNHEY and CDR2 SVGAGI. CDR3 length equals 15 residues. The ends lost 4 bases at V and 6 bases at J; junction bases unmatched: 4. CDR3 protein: CASSSLAGGGNEQFF. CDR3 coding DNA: TGTGCCAGCAGTTCCCTAGCGGGGGGGGGCAATGAGCAGTTCTTC.

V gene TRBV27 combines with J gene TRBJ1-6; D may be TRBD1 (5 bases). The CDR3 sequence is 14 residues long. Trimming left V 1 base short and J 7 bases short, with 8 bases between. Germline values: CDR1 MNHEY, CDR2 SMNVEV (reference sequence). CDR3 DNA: TGTGCCAGCAGTTTATTACAGGAGAATTCACCCCTCCACTTT. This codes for CASSLLQENSPLHF.

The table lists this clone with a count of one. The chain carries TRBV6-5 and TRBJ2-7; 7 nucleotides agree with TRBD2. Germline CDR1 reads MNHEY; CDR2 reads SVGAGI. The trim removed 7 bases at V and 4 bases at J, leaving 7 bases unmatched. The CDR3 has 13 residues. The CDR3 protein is CASTRLAEYEQYF. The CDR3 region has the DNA TGTGCCAGCACCCGGCTAGCGGAGTACGAGCAGTACTTC.

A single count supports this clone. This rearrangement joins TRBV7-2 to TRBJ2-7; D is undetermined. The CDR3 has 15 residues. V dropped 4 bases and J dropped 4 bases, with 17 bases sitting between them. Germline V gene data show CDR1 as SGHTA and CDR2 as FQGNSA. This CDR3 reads CASSSRPGAPYEQYF. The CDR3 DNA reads TGTGCCAGCAGCTCCCGTCCGGGTGCGCCTTACGAGCAGTACTTC.